These 2 T cell receptor beta chains were sequenced from one sample in a study of blood T cell repertoires in COVID-19. TCRdb's copy holds only in-frame clones and misses some; the assay was immunoSEQ multiplex PCR. The sample carries 150,000 to 200,000 clones, roughly 85% recorded once. The sample was PBMCs or T cells enriched from blood (not recorded which). The source is a woman between 70 and 85 years old in a cohort exposed to, infected with or recovered from COVID-19 (not recorded which).

This rearrangement joins TRBV14 to TRBJ2-7, with 9 bases matching TRBD1. The V gene end was trimmed by 1 base and the J gene end by 3 bases; junction bases not matched to a gene: 4. This CDR3 contains 15 residues. Germline-derived CDR1 and CDR2 are SGHDN and FVKESK. This CDR3 reads CASSQVETGGYEQYF. The CDR3 coding sequence is TGTGCCAGCAGCCAAGTAGAGACAGGGGGCTACGAGCAGTACTTC.

The count of this clone is one. The chain couples TRBV6-2 or TRBV6-3 to TRBJ2-5; perhaps TRBD1 as D (6 bases). With 0 bases removed from V and 7 bases from J, the gap between germline ends came to 6 bases. The CDR3 is 12 amino acids. Germline V CDR1 and CDR2: MNHEY, SVGEGT. The DNA of the CDR3 is TGTGCCAGCAGTTACTCGACAGGGACCCAGTACTTC. Protein product: CASSYSTGTQYF.